This entry lists 23 T cell receptor beta chains sequenced from one sample in a study of T-cell memory formation after mild COVID-19. TCRdb passed the 5' RACE reads through MiXCR, listing each CDR3 protein once. The sample records roughly 190,000 distinct CDR3 sequences, under 30% being singletons. The sample was PBMCs or a T cell subset sorted from them (not recorded which). These receptors were collected from an adult woman who had mild COVID-19 (a few samples of this study predate the infection). Cell type and time point are not known.

The gene calls are TRBV7-9 and TRBJ2-1, with TRBD2 identical over 12 bases. After removal of 5 bases from V and 6 bases from J, the junction contained 8 bases not matched to a gene. CDR3 size: 16 residues. From germline, CDR1 is SEHNR and CDR2 FQNEAQ (reference sequence). This CDR3 reads CASSPRLAGVGNEQFF. CDR3 sequence (DNA): TGTGCCAGCAGCCCTCGACTAGCGGGAGTGGGCAATGAGCAGTTCTTC.

This chain connects TRBV12-3 or TRBV12-4 to TRBJ2-7; D remains unclear. V lost 2 bases and J 7 bases, leaving 15 bases between the germline ends. This CDR3 has 14 amino acids. In DNA, the CDR3 is TGTGCCAGCAGTTTAAAACTGTCCCGCGGTGAGCAGTACTTC. The encoded protein is CASSLKLSRGEQYF.

The gene calls are TRBV12-5 and TRBJ2-7; D uncertain. Trimming left V 5 bases short and J 2 bases short, with 16 bases between. This CDR3 is built from 15 residues. CDR1 LGHNT and CDR2 FRNRAP come from the germline V gene. The CDR3 sequence: CASGRTPYPTYEQYF. DNA of the CDR3: TGTGCTAGTGGTAGAACACCATACCCAACCTACGAGCAGTACTTC.

This chain uses TRBV4-3 with TRBJ2-7, with 9 bases lining up with TRBD1. Germline V CDR1 and CDR2: LGHNA, YSLEER. This CDR3 has 17 residues. Trimming cost V 0 bases and J 4 bases; bases outside gene matches: 10. Written as DNA, the CDR3 is TGCGCCAGCAGCCAAGATCCCGTCGGGACAGGGCCTTACGAGCAGTACTTC. Translation: CASSQDPVGTGPYEQYF.

This clonotype has just a few counts. The chain links TRBV3-1 to TRBJ2-5, with D unclear. Germline CDR1 reads LGHDT; CDR2 reads YNNKEL (reference sequence). The CDR3 is 13 amino acids. Deletions cut 1 base from V and 7 bases from J, with 10 bases between. The chain's CDR3 is CASSQVSSGTQYF. The CDR3 nucleotides read TGTGCCAGCAGCCAAGTATCGTCGGGGACCCAGTACTTC.

This clonotype occurred a few times. One junction end does not reproduce the germline sequence, and a read error may be involved. The J gene is TRBJ1-2, the V gene TRBV12-3 or TRBV12-4; perhaps TRBD1 as D (5 bases). CDR3 length: 14 residues. The CDR3 sequence is CASSLGRGGYGYTF. The DNA for the CDR3 is TGTGCCAGCAGCTTAGGGAGGGGAGGCTATGGCTACACCTTC.

This CDR3 is CASSTGGSLNIQYF. As DNA, the CDR3 is TGTGCCAGCAGTACAGGGGGCTCATTGAACATTCAGTACTTC. This sequence joins TRBV28 and TRBJ2-4; TRBD1 matches 9 bases. The CDR3 spans 14 residues. Germline V gives CDR1 MDHEN, CDR2 SYDVKM. The V gene end was trimmed by 5 bases and the J gene end by 7 bases; junction bases not matched to a gene: 6.

The genes are TRBV3-1 and TRBJ1-1, with D possibly being TRBD1 (6 bases). The CDR3 spans 15 residues. Looked up from germline, CDR1 is LGHDT and CDR2 is YNNKEL (reference sequence). V was pared by 1 base and J by 4 bases, with 13 bases between. The CDR3 loop reads CASSQGTGRGTEAFF. The CDR3 DNA sequence: TGTGCCAGCAGCCAAGGAACAGGGAGGGGCACTGAAGCTTTCTTT.

This clonotype has a handful of counts. V usage is TRBV7-3 and J usage is TRBJ2-3, with D unresolved. Germline values: CDR1 SGHTA, CDR2 FQGTGA. The CDR3 contains 15 residues. The V end lost 5 bases, the J end lost 2 bases, and 14 bases lay between the germline ends. CDR3 amino acids: CASSLTDLNTDTQYF. The CDR3 DNA is TGTGCCAGCAGCCTCACAGACTTGAACACAGATACGCAGTATTTT. Looking up the rest from reference TRBV7-3 and TRBJ2-3 gives the full variable domain: GAGVSQTPSNKVTEKGKYVELRCDPISGHTALYWYRQSLGQGPEFLIYFQGTGAADDSGLPNDRFFAVRPEGSVSTLKIQRTERGDSAVYLCASSLTDLNTDTQYFGPGTRLTVL.

V and J are TRBV7-6 and TRBJ2-1; 9 bases align to TRBD1. There are 18 residues in the CDR3. Losses at the gene ends were 1 base for V and 6 bases for J; bases not matched to a gene: 13. Germline V gene lookup returns CDR1 SGHVS and CDR2 FNYEAQ. CDR3 residues: CASSLVPGQGTLGNEQFF. DNA for the CDR3: TGTGCCAGCAGCTTAGTCCCGGGACAGGGAACCTTGGGCAATGAGCAGTTCTTC. The whole variable domain, remainder taken from reference TRBV7-6 and TRBJ2-1, is GAGVSQSPRYKVTKRGQDVALRCDPISGHVSLYWYRQALGQGPEFLTYFNYEAQQDKSGLPNDRFSAERPEGSISTLTIQRTEQRDSAMYRCASSLVPGQGTLGNEQFFGPGTRLTVL.

This clonotype was observed a few times. This chain links TRBV9 with TRBJ2-1, with TRBD2 matching over 11 bases. CDR1 is SGDLS and CDR2 is YYNGEE in the germline V gene. V gave up 0 bases and J gave up 6 bases; unmatched junction bases: 11. The CDR3 extends over 18 amino acids. As DNA, the CDR3 is TGTGCCAGCAGCGTAGCCCCCACCCTAACTAGCGGGGGCAATGAGCAGTTCTTC. Protein: CASSVAPTLTSGGNEQFF.

This clonotype turned up a few times. The CDR3 DNA follows: TGTGCCAGCAGTGAAGCTGGCAGGGTGGCAGATACGCAGTATTTT. It yields the protein CASSEAGRVADTQYF. The rearrangement uses TRBV6-1 and TRBJ2-3; a weak D match, TRBD1 (5 bases). V lost 0 bases and J lost 4, with 11 bases in between. Germline V gene sequence: CDR1 MNHNS, CDR2 SASEGT. The CDR3 runs to 15 residues.

CDR3 residues: CASSLRRGTGELFF. The CDR3 bases are TGTGCCAGCAGCCTTCGGCGCGGCACCGGGGAGCTGTTTTTT. The gene calls are TRBV3-1 and TRBJ2-2; D is undetermined. Germline values: CDR1 LGHDT, CDR2 YNNKEL (reference sequence). V lost 4 bases, J lost 4 bases, and 10 bases lay in between. The CDR3 extends over 14 amino acids. Drawing the rest from reference TRBV3-1 and TRBJ2-2, the complete variable domain is DTAVSQTPKYLVTQMGNDKSIKCEQNLGHDTMYWYKQDSKKFLKIMFSYNNKELIINETVPNRFSPKSPDKAHLNLHINSLELGDSAVYFCASSLRRGTGELFFGEGSRLTVL.

This clonotype was found a few times. The chain carries TRBV7-3 and TRBJ2-1; 7 bases align to TRBD2. The CDR3 sequence is 14 residues long. Germline-derived CDR1 and CDR2 are SGHTA and FQGTGA. Trimming removed 2 bases from V and 8 bases from J; junction bases left unmatched: 6. CDR3 amino acids: CASSLGGVGDEQFF. The CDR3 coding sequence is TGTGCCAGCAGCTTAGGGGGGGTAGGGGATGAGCAGTTCTTC.

This clonotype was counted between two and nine times. The rearrangement joins TRBV7-8 to TRBJ1-1; D not resolved. Trimming left V 0 bases short and J 8 bases short, with 10 bases between. This CDR3 contains 13 residues. Germline V lookup: CDR1 SGHVS, CDR2 FQNEAQ. The CDR3 sequence is CASSLAGGSEAFF. DNA for the CDR3: TGTGCCAGCAGCTTAGCGGGAGGGAGCGAAGCTTTCTTT.

The chain combines TRBV11-3 with TRBJ2-5, with TRBD2 matching 14 bases. The CDR3 contains 19 residues. CDR1 is SGHNT, CDR2 YENEEA, per germline. Germline trimming cut 1 base from V and 0 bases from J; bases unmatched to any gene: 7. The chain's CDR3 is CASSLGGLAGGWYQETQYF. In nucleotides, the CDR3 is TGTGCCAGCAGCTTAGGTGGACTAGCGGGAGGCTGGTACCAAGAGACCCAGTACTTC.

This clonotype was picked up a small number of times. The chain combines TRBV7-2 with TRBJ2-5, with D uncertain. The CDR3 length is 12 residues. Germline lookup yields CDR1 SGHTA and CDR2 FQGNSA. The V and J ends lost 5 bases and 5 bases respectively, with 9 bases between them. CDR3 region: CASSRQPETQYF. The CDR3 DNA follows: TGTGCCAGCAGCCGCCAGCCCGAGACCCAGTACTTC.

This clonotype has just a few counts. The chain has TRBV12-3 or TRBV12-4 and TRBJ2-7; D possibly matches TRBD1 or TRBD2 (5 bases each). The CDR3 has 17 amino acids. V dropped 6 bases and J dropped 3 bases, with 24 bases sitting between them. This CDR3 reads CASSPIPWTDGGYEQYF. The CDR3 DNA sequence: TGTGCCAGCAGCCCTATACCATGGACGGATGGGGGCTACGAGCAGTACTTC.

This clonotype came up a few times. The chain joins TRBV5-1 to TRBJ2-1, with no clear D. The V gene's germline CDR1 is SGHRS and CDR2 YFSETQ. V lost 4 bases and J 7 bases, leaving 15 bases between the germline ends. CDR3 size: 14 residues. The CDR3 region is CASSPYYLTNEQFF. The CDR3 DNA follows: TGCGCCAGCAGCCCGTACTACCTTACGAATGAGCAGTTCTTC. Full variable domain (rest looked up from reference TRBV5-1 and TRBJ2-1): KAGVTQTPRYLIKTRGQQVTLSCSPISGHRSVSWYQQTPGQGLQFLFEYFSETQRNKGNFPGRFSGRQFSNSRSEMNVSTLELGDSALYLCASSPYYLTNEQFFGPGTRLTVL.

The chain uses TRBV9 and TRBJ1-3; TRBD1 aligns across 12 bases. CDR3 length: 19 amino acids. The J segment lost 0 bases and the V segment lost 4 bases, leaving 11 bases of the junction unmatched. Germline loops: CDR1 SGDLS, CDR2 YYNGEE. In nucleotides, the CDR3 is TGTGCCAGCAGCCTCACCGGGACAGGGGGCCTTTTCTCTGGAAACACCATATATTTT. Translating gives CASSLTGTGGLFSGNTIYF.

This clonotype has only a few counts. The chain links TRBV27 to TRBJ1-1; D is unresolved. Germline lookup yields CDR1 MNHEY and CDR2 SMNVEV (reference sequence). With 1 base removed from V and 1 base from J, the gap between germline ends came to 7 bases. This CDR3 comprises 14 residues. The CDR3 sequence: CASSLFFPNTEAFF. Here the CDR3 DNA reads TGTGCCAGCAGTTTATTCTTTCCGAACACTGAAGCTTTCTTT.

The chain employs TRBV2 and TRBJ1-2, with 7 bases fitting TRBD1. Germline V gene lookup returns CDR1 SNHLY and CDR2 FYNNEI. This CDR3 comprises 16 residues. V trimming: 2 bases; J trimming: 9 bases; junction bases outside the gene matches: 15. CDR3 protein: CASSEPETGINFRYTF. The CDR3 DNA is TGTGCCAGCAGTGAACCTGAGACAGGGATAAATTTTCGCTACACCTTC.

This chain joins TRBV5-4 and TRBJ2-7; D is perhaps TRBD1 (5 bases). The germline V gene has CDR1 SGHNT and CDR2 YYREEE (reference sequence). The CDR3 is 14 residues long. Trimming removed 0 bases from V and 9 bases from J, with 16 bases in between. The DNA of the CDR3 is TGTGCCAGCAGCTTGGCCCTTGACAGAGGCGGGCAGTACTTC. This encodes CASSLALDRGGQYF.